This T cell receptor (beta chain) was sequenced in a study of cytomegalovirus exposure and HLA in healthy donors. Study-level findings and limits: In the 130 or so validation repertoires, a later analysis found that first-cohort TCR clusters tended to co-occur. Some TCR beta chains (roughly 160 of them) were listed as cytomegalovirus-associated.

The donors were part of the validation cohort of more than 90 subjects. That cohort was separate from the first cohort, which comprised 670 or so subjects. Profiling relied on immunoSEQ multiplex PCR, and the TCRdb table lists in-frame clones only, not all of them. The data hold about 160,000 clones, with 85% to 90% observed a single time. Notes on this clone: Its antigen is not identified.

The receptor's source is a young man in good health and CMV-seropositive. The source material was PBMCs.

The CDR3 reads CASRKPGQGEQYF. DNA of the CDR3: TGTGCCAGCAGGAAGCCGGGACAGGGCGAGCAGTACTTC. The chain carries TRBV13 and TRBJ2-7; 9 bases are shared with TRBD1. The V segment lost 6 bases and the J segment 6 bases; nucleotides outside the gene matches: 6. This CDR3 contains 13 residues. From germline, CDR1 is PRHDT and CDR2 FYEKMQ (reference sequence).